Listed below are T cell receptor beta chains from one sample, sequenced in a study of shared clonotypes between healthy human individuals. Generated by immunoSEQ multiplex PCR, the TCRdb table keeps only in-frame clones and is missing some. This sample carries around 2.1 million clones, approximately 94% of them seen once, and the ten largest clones take under 2%. The specimen was naive CD8+ T cells from PBMCs. Receptors originate from a man aged 18 to 29 in good health. Some clones in this sample may be carry-over from other donors' samples. Both conserved end residues are part of each CDR3. A D gene is named only where the DNA matches it firmly. Clone size is shown for a subset of rows, as once, few, many or a class of expanded clone.

clone_size	v_call	j_call	d_call	cdr3_aa	cdr3_nt
.	TRBV14	TRBJ1-2	TRBD1	CASSQERDRAAGYTF	TGTGCCAGCAGCCAAGAAAGAGACAGGGCGGCTGGCTACACCTTC
.	TRBV28	TRBJ1-5	.	CASEQGSNQPQHF	TGTGCCAGCGAGCAGGGAAGCAATCAGCCCCAGCATTTT
.	TRBV28	TRBJ2-7	TRBD2	CASRASGPTYEQYF	TGTGCCAGCAGGGCTAGCGGTCCAACCTACGAGCAGTACTTC
.	TRBV7-8	TRBJ2-5	.	CASSPGRETQYF	TGTGCCAGCAGCCCAGGTCGGGAGACCCAGTACTTC
.	TRBV10-1	TRBJ2-3	.	CASSERGAGHSRTDTQYF	TGCGCCAGCAGTGAAAGGGGGGCCGGACACTCAAGGACAGATACGCAGTATTTT
.	TRBV7-9	TRBJ1-1	.	CASSVHTGGNTEAFF	TGTGCCAGCAGCGTCCACACCGGTGGGAACACTGAAGCTTTCTTT
.	TRBV27	TRBJ2-7	TRBD1	CASSQRYRDRSGYEQYF	TGTGCCAGCAGTCAAAGATACCGGGACAGATCTGGTTACGAGCAGTACTTC
.	TRBV6-6	TRBJ2-5	TRBD2	CASSFAGVRETQYF	TGTGCCAGCAGTTTTGCGGGAGTGCGTGAGACCCAGTACTTC
.	TRBV4-3	TRBJ1-5	.	CASSQDWLSNQPQHF	TGCGCCAGCAGCCAAGATTGGCTTAGCAATCAGCCCCAGCATTTT
.	TRBV27	TRBJ2-3	TRBD2	CASSPGRLAGGTDTQYF	TGTGCCAGCAGTCCCGGTCGACTAGCGGGAGGCACAGATACGCAGTATTTT
once	TRBV28	TRBJ2-1	TRBD2	CASSFLGLAYNEQFF	TGTGCCAGCAGTTTCTTGGGACTAGCCTACAATGAGCAGTTCTTC